This T cell receptor beta chain was found in a study of neurological immune-mediated disorders. Germline V gene sequence: CDR1 MGHDK, CDR2 SYGVNS. The CDR3 contains 16 residues. Trimming removed 4 bases at V and 0 bases at J, with 13 bases between. TCRdb called the 5' RACE reads again in MiXCR, with one record for every CDR3 protein. The data hold roughly 100,000 distinct CDR3 sequences, with 3% to 4.5% observed a single time. This clonotype was seen at least ten times. This sequence joins TRBV25-1 and TRBJ1-3; no firm D call. The sequencing input was PBMCs. The clonotype comes from a woman in her late teens or twenties with multiple sclerosis. The CDR3 coding sequence is TGTGCCAGCAGTGCCCTACGCGGGGTCTCTGGAAACACCATATATTTT. The encoded protein is CASSALRGVSGNTIYF.